This TCR beta chain was sequenced in a study of OX40 agonist ivuxolimab in advanced cancers. The study, taken as a whole, reports: At 0.1 to 3.0 mg/kg, clonal expansion of CD4+ and CD8+ blood T cells had occurred by week 6.

Profiled with immunoSEQ multiplex PCR; TCRdb holds only in-frame clones, not every one. Seen here are over 70,000 clones, roughly 84% observed once, and the top ten hold approximately 0.28%. As regards this clone: Its antigen is currently unknown.

Germline CDR1 and CDR2: ENHRY and SYGVKD. The CDR3 has 13 amino acids. V lost 0 bases, J lost 7 bases, and 9 bases lay in between. The specimen was CD4+ or CD8+ T cells sorted from blood, collected in a trial of the OX40 agonist ivuxolimab. The TCR sequence derives from an adult with an advanced solid tumor such as melanoma, head and neck, liver or kidney cancer. V is TRBV10-3 and J is TRBJ1-2; D gene uncertain. The CDR3 here is CAISESRGSGYTF. The CDR3 DNA sequence: TGTGCCATCAGTGAGTCGCGGGGATCTGGCTACACCTTC.